This T cell receptor beta chain was retrieved from a study of regulatory T cells in long-lasting Graves disease. Time point in this sample: persistent/refractory GD, antithyroid drugs over 5 years with positive TRAb. With RNA extracted from PBMCs as input, the TCR library was made. Libraries of TCR beta came from iRepertoire HTBI primers plus Arm-PCR of CDR3 regions. TCRdb re-called the multiplex PCR reads with MiXCR, one entry per CDR3 protein. This table has 450,000 or so distinct CDR3 sequences, less than 25% appearing once. This clonotype originated in a female donor with Graves disease. Material: peripheral blood mononuclear cells (PBMCs), obtained when the disease was refractory, from a patient treated with antithyroid drugs.

CDR3 nucleotide sequence: TGTGCCTGGAGCCCCCTCGGACAGGGGCCTCGGTATGGCTACACCTTC. Amino acids: CAWSPLGQGPRYGYTF. The V and J genes are TRBV30 and TRBJ1-2; TRBD1 aligns across 9 bases. Germline V gives CDR1 GTSNPN, CDR2 SVGIG (reference sequence). V shed 3 bases and J 5 bases; nucleotides not matched to a gene: 13. This CDR3 comprises 16 residues.